This T cell receptor (beta chain) stems from a study of cytomegalovirus exposure and HLA in healthy donors. Study information: Drawn from HLA-typed donors, about 82 million unique TCRs were held in an early data release.

Worth noting for this clone: Germline is not matched at one junction end, which may reflect a read error.

Primers included in the PCR were 60 Vbeta and 13 Jbeta primers. Measured with immunoSEQ multiplex PCR; TCRdb has only the in-frame clones, and not every one. Of 200,000 to 300,000 clones in the sample, roughly four fifths are singletons; the top ten hold 2%. Germline CDR1 reads SEHNR; CDR2 reads FQNEAQ (reference sequence). This CDR3 region has 16 residues. The V gene is TRBV7-9, the J gene TRBJ2-7, with 13 bases that match TRBD2. The sample taken for sequencing was PBMCs. This clonotype was sampled from a woman aged 40 to 50 in good health and CMV-seropositive. CDR3 sequence: CSSSPQGTSGNYEQYF. CDR3 bases: TGTTCCAGCAGCCCCCAGGGGACTAGCGGGAACTACGAGCAGTACTTC. Based on the CDR3 plus reference TRBV7-9 and TRBJ2-7, the full variable domain is DTGVSQNPRHKITKRGQNVTFRCDPISEHNRLYWYRQTLGQGPEFLTYFQNEAQLEKSRLLSDRFSAERPKGSFSTLEIQRTEQGDSAMYLCSSSPQGTSGNYEQYFGPGTRLTVT.